This TCR beta chain was identified in a study of T-cell memory formation after mild COVID-19 (dated by TCRdb to about 2021). With respect to the entire study: TCR sequence clusters from the two donors were largely donor specific. In a couple of donors, T-cell clones that expanded and contracted after mild COVID-19 were followed by sequencing TCRalpha and TCRbeta repertoires longitudinally. Two young, previously healthy adult volunteers, one female and one male, were included in the cohort. Broad study findings and their caveats: Some responding clones were detected in pre-infection memory, suggesting pre-existing cross-reactive memory T cells joined the SARS-CoV-2 response. The study included only a couple of mild cases, and larger cohorts that include severe cases with pre-infection samples were judged to be necessary. SARS-CoV-2 specificity of the second-wave clones peaking on day 37 was not confirmed. Contracting CD4+ clones were found mainly in CM and EM memory subsets, while CD8+ clones were enriched in EMRA. From day 15 to 85, contracting clones showed balanced CD4/CD8 phenotypes, whereas a second wave of clones that expanded from day 15 to 37 leaned towards CD4+.

PBMCs were isolated by Ficoll-Paque density gradient centrifugation. CDR1 and CDR2 were assigned from the germline V gene (reference sequence) as SEHNR and FQNEAQ. The CDR3 goes from the cysteine to the phenylalanine over 15 residues. The sequence is cut down to CDR3 DNA, 45 bases in frame from base 1. V ends up 2 bases short and J 2 bases short, with an unmatched junction base count of 4. The sample was run on an Illumina NovaSeq 6000. Using 5'RACE with constant-segment primers, TCRalpha and TCRbeta cDNA libraries were constructed, with sample barcodes and unique molecular identifiers added in the process. RNA was extracted from every sample with Trizol reagent. Amplification of the libraries took two PCR steps, and the second step added a second sample barcode plus Illumina TruSeq adapters. Sequencing of the libraries was done on an Illumina NovaSeq, producing 2 x 150 bp paired-end reads. The study's own analysis went as follows. Demultiplexing of reads and collapsing into UMI-guided consensus sequences were performed with migec v1.2.7. Using mixcr v2.1.11, UMI consensuses were aligned to TRA and TRB V and J templates and then assembled into clonotypes. A clonotype was counted as expanded or contracted only if both edgeR and NoisET called the change significant, with noise models trained on biological replicates. For edgeR calls, the thresholds were a false discovery rate-adjusted p below 0.01 and a log2 fold-change of 1. As an exploratory analysis of dynamics, max-normalized trajectories of the 1000 most abundant clonotypes were examined with PCA combined with hierarchical clustering. Separately sequenced CD4+ and CD8+ repertoires were used to assign a CD4 or CD8 phenotype to each responding clone. Through fastp at Q25 and MiXCR, TCRdb rebuilt clones from the public reads, retaining in-frame beta chains. Duplicate CDR3 protein sequences are folded into a single record with the most common DNA and genes. The V and J calls come from TCRdb's annotation, not from the publication. The sample contains around 200,000 distinct CDR3 sequences, around 25% of them found a single time. Together, the top ten hold about 10% of the sample.

Of note for this clonotype: There is no known antigen for this receptor. No base-level quality is on record; no much larger clone is a single base apart.

Input material: PBMCs or a T cell subset sorted from them (not recorded which). The chain links TRBV7-9 with TRBJ2-7; 9 junctional bases match TRBD2. The sequence was collected from an adult woman who had mild COVID-19 (a few samples of this study predate the infection). The sample titles of this study are shuffled in the database, so cell type and time point are left out; the donor was told from shared clones. The CDR3 amino acid sequence is: CASSLIASGAYEQYF. Read as DNA, the sequence is TGTGCCAGCAGCTTAATCGCTAGCGGGGCCTACGAGCAGTACTTC. The entire variable domain, with the stretches around the CDR3 drawn from the reference TRBV7-9 and TRBJ2-7 proteins, is DTGVSQNPRHKITKRGQNVTFRCDPISEHNRLYWYRQTLGQGPEFLTYFQNEAQLEKSRLLSDRFSAERPKGSFSTLEIQRTEQGDSAMYLCASSLIASGAYEQYFGPGTRLTVT.